A selection of T cell receptor beta chains follows, all from one sample in a study of T cell responses to AZD1222 COVID-19 vaccine. Profiled with immunoSEQ multiplex PCR; TCRdb holds only in-frame clones, not every one. The data show some 120,000 clones, about nine tenths seen once. Sequencing was performed on peripheral blood, taken on day 0 of AZD1222 vaccination. The origin of the receptors is an adult in good health. The CDR3 runs from the conserved cysteine through the conserved F or W. The D gene is left open where the match is weak. Only part of the rows carry a size: once, few, many, or a class if the clone is expanded.

length	V	D	size	J	CDR3	DNA
13	TRBV6-2/TRBV6-3	.	.	TRBJ2-1	CASSRDFYNEQFF	TGTGCCAGCAGCCGGGACTTCTACAATGAGCAGTTCTTC
15	TRBV7-2	.	.	TRBJ1-2	CASSRGNDRTYGYTF	TGTGCCAGCAGCCGCGGGAATGACAGGACCTATGGCTACACCTTC
14	TRBV4-3	.	few	TRBJ2-3	CASSQGLSTDTQYF	TGCGCCAGCAGCCAAGGACTCTCCACAGATACGCAGTATTTT
14	TRBV18	.	.	TRBJ1-1	CASSPRESDTEAFF	TGTGCCAGCTCACCCCGCGAGTCGGACACTGAAGCTTTCTTT
15	TRBV3-1/TRBV3-2	.	.	TRBJ2-1	CASSQGVEFYNEQFF	TGTGCCAGCAGCCAAGGGGTGGAATTCTACAATGAGCAGTTCTTC
11	TRBV5-1	.	.	TRBJ1-1	CASSLRAEAFF	TGCGCCAGCAGCTTGCGGGCTGAAGCTTTCTTT
12	TRBV7-2	.	.	TRBJ2-1	CASSLYLGDQFF	TGTGCCAGCAGCTTATATCTGGGTGACCAGTTCTTC
14	TRBV27	TRBD2	.	TRBJ2-2	CASSLGGSTGELFF	TGTGCCAGCAGCCTCGGGGGGTCCACCGGGGAGCTGTTTTTT
13	TRBV15	.	.	TRBJ2-5	CATSRDRGETQYF	TGTGCCACCAGCAGAGATCGGGGGGAGACCCAGTACTTC
14	TRBV6-6	.	.	TRBJ2-7	CASSSPSGDYEQYF	TGTGCCAGCAGTTCCCCCTCGGGGGACTACGAGCAGTACTTC
16	TRBV3-1/TRBV3-2	.	.	TRBJ1-3	CASSQDWAVTGNTIYF	TGTGCCAGCAGCCAAGACTGGGCGGTAACTGGAAACACCATATATTTT
16	TRBV4-1	.	.	TRBJ2-3	CASSQGPRAATDTQYF	TGCGCCAGCAGCCAAGGGCCACGCGCGGCGACAGATACGCAGTATTTT
15	TRBV27	.	.	TRBJ2-5	CASSLLPQGQETQYF	TGTGCCAGCAGTTTGCTTCCACAGGGCCAAGAGACCCAGTACTTC
14	TRBV6-5	.	.	TRBJ2-5	CASSYLGFRETQYF	TGTGCCAGCAGTTACCTCGGGTTCAGAGAGACCCAGTACTTC
13	TRBV28	.	once	TRBJ2-7	CASSLDSYYEQYF	TGTGCCAGCAGTTTGGACAGTTACTACGAGCAGTACTTC
16	TRBV5-4	TRBD1	.	TRBJ2-1	CASSLDRDRGQNEQFF	TGTGCCAGCAGCTTGGACCGGGACAGGGGGCAGAATGAGCAGTTCTTC
16	TRBV27	.	.	TRBJ2-7	CASSLGRDTPTYEQYF	TGTGCCAGCAGTTTAGGCCGGGACACACCAACCTACGAGCAGTACTTC
15	TRBV3-1/TRBV3-2	.	.	TRBJ2-7	CATSPSTVPTGQGYF	TGTGCCACCAGCCCCTCGACTGTACCGACGGGGCAGGGGTACTTC
13	TRBV15	.	once	TRBJ2-2	CATSRDRTGELFF	TGTGCCACCAGCAGAGATCGTACCGGGGAGCTGTTTTTT
13	TRBV12-3/TRBV12-4	.	.	TRBJ1-2	CASSLGRNYGYTF	TGTGCCAGCAGTTTGGGCAGAAACTATGGCTACACCTTC
13	TRBV30	.	.	TRBJ1-3	CAFTPGDGNTIYF	TGTGCCTTCACCCCAGGGGATGGAAACACCATATATTTT
14	TRBV5-4	.	.	TRBJ2-7	CASSLGTSSYEQYF	TGTGCCAGCAGCTTGGGGACAAGCTCCTACGAGCAGTACTTC
14	TRBV9	.	.	TRBJ1-5	CASSGPWPGQPQHF	TGTGCCAGCAGCGGCCCATGGCCCGGGCAGCCCCAGCATTTT
15	TRBV28	TRBD1	.	TRBJ2-3	CASNQAGQGGDTQYF	TGTGCCAGCAACCAGGCAGGACAGGGCGGAGATACGCAGTATTTT
18	TRBV4-1	.	few	TRBJ2-7	CASSQDRIGDPGTYEQYF	TGCGCCAGCAGCCAAGATCGAATCGGGGACCCCGGGACCTACGAGCAGTACTTC
16	TRBV7-9	TRBD2	.	TRBJ2-7	CASSLIRGRLSYEQYF	TGTGCCAGCAGCTTAATTCGCGGGAGGCTTTCCTACGAGCAGTACTTC
13	TRBV5-1	.	.	TRBJ2-3	CASTFEGTDTQYF	TGCGCCAGCACCTTCGAGGGCACAGATACGCAGTATTTT
14	TRBV28	.	.	TRBJ1-2	CASSFSQVLVGYTF	TGTGCCAGCAGTTTCTCACAGGTTCTTGTGGGCTACACCTTC
14	TRBV6-5	TRBD1	once	TRBJ1-6	CANQGGGNNSPLHF	TGTGCCAACCAAGGGGGCGGGAATAATTCACCCCTCCACTTT
17	TRBV19	.	.	TRBJ2-6	CASSIGGGASGANVLTF	TGTGCCAGTAGTATAGGGGGTGGGGCCTCTGGGGCCAACGTCCTGACTTTC
13	TRBV28	TRBD1	.	TRBJ1-1	CASSFPQGARAFF	TGTGCCAGCAGTTTCCCTCAGGGGGCGCGAGCTTTCTTT
18	TRBV19	TRBD2	.	TRBJ2-3	CASSRVSGRADGGDTQYF	TGTGCCAGTAGTCGAGTCAGCGGGAGGGCCGATGGTGGAGATACGCAGTATTTT
15	TRBV4-3	TRBD2	.	TRBJ2-7	CASSHGTSGSYEQYF	TGCGCCAGCAGCCACGGGACTAGCGGGTCCTACGAGCAGTACTTC
12	TRBV28	.	.	TRBJ1-2	CASRTGSYGYTF	TGTGCCAGCAGGACAGGTTCCTATGGCTACACCTTC
14	TRBV2	TRBD1	once	TRBJ1-4	CASSGQGQNEKLFF	TGTGCCAGCAGCGGACAGGGGCAAAATGAAAAACTGTTTTTT
13	TRBV5-1	.	.	TRBJ2-5	CASSLGARETQYF	TGCGCCAGCAGCTTGGGAGCGAGAGAGACCCAGTACTTC
14	TRBV19	.	.	TRBJ2-7	CASSRMSGPYEQYF	TGTGCCAGTAGTAGAATGAGCGGTCCCTACGAGCAGTACTTC
14	TRBV7-2	TRBD1	.	TRBJ2-1	CASSPDRGWSEQFF	TGTGCCAGCAGCCCGGACAGGGGTTGGAGTGAGCAGTTCTTC
14	TRBV6-5	.	.	TRBJ1-5	CASSFTSGAQPQHF	TGTGCCAGCAGTTTTACATCGGGGGCTCAGCCCCAGCATTTT
13	TRBV6-5	.	.	TRBJ2-7	CASPRPSSYEQYF	TGTGCCAGCCCCAGGCCCAGCTCCTACGAGCAGTACTTC
15	TRBV3-1/TRBV3-2	TRBD1	.	TRBJ2-3	CASSQGQGTKDTQYF	TGTGCCAGCAGCCAGGGACAGGGGACCAAGGATACGCAGTATTTT
11	TRBV30	.	.	TRBJ1-6	CAWASSSPLHF	TGTGCCTGGGCCAGTTCTTCACCCCTCCACTTT
15	TRBV7-8	TRBD1	few	TRBJ1-2	CASSPRTGINYGYTF	TGTGCCAGCAGCCCCCGGACAGGGATTAACTATGGCTACACCTTC
17	TRBV5-4	TRBD2	.	TRBJ2-1	CASSRTSGSLGIDEQFF	TGTGCCAGCAGCCGGACTAGCGGGAGTTTGGGGATAGATGAGCAGTTCTTC
13	TRBV28	.	.	TRBJ1-2	CASTLGTNYGYTF	TGTGCCAGCACCCTCGGCACTAACTATGGCTACACCTTC
13	TRBV19	.	few	TRBJ1-1	CASSILGWPEAFF	TGTGCCAGTAGTATATTGGGGTGGCCGGAAGCTTTCTTT
15	TRBV7-9	TRBD1	.	TRBJ1-3	CASSLTGGSGNTIYF	TGTGCCAGCAGCTTAACAGGGGGCTCTGGAAACACCATATATTTT
14	TRBV7-9	TRBD2	.	TRBJ2-7	CASSPAGGSYEQYF	TGTGCCAGCAGCCCCGCGGGGGGCTCCTACGAGCAGTACTTC
14	TRBV28	.	.	TRBJ1-1	CASSSPVGSSRAFF	TGTGCCAGCAGTTCCCCGGTGGGCTCCTCTCGAGCTTTCTTT
14	TRBV9	.	.	TRBJ2-1	CASSVVGNYNEQFF	TGTGCCAGCAGCGTAGTGGGCAACTACAATGAGCAGTTCTTC
16	TRBV6-5	TRBD1	.	TRBJ1-6	CASSYNRGSFNSPLHF	TGTGCCAGCAGTTACAACAGGGGATCTTTTAATTCACCCCTCCACTTT
17	TRBV4-1	TRBD2	.	TRBJ2-7	CASSKRGLATGFYEQYF	TGCGCCAGCAGCAAAAGAGGACTAGCCACCGGTTTCTACGAGCAGTACTTC
15	TRBV6-1	TRBD2	.	TRBJ2-5	CASSEWASGTETQYF	TGTGCCAGCAGTGAATGGGCTAGCGGGACGGAGACCCAGTACTTC
14	TRBV7-6	.	.	TRBJ1-2	CASSLAQDSYGYTF	TGTGCCAGCAGCTTAGCGCAGGATAGCTATGGCTACACCTTC
15	TRBV27	.	.	TRBJ1-1	CASWGRGRANTEAFF	TGTGCCAGCTGGGGCAGGGGAAGGGCGAACACTGAAGCTTTCTTT
16	TRBV7-2	.	.	TRBJ1-2	CASSLPIQGPNYGYTF	TGTGCCAGCAGCCTACCGATACAGGGCCCGAACTATGGCTACACCTTC
14	TRBV18	.	once	TRBJ2-7	CASSPVDAGSEQYF	TGTGCCAGCTCACCAGTCGATGCGGGAAGCGAGCAGTACTTC
11	TRBV4-2	.	.	TRBJ2-1	CASSVHNEQFF	TGTGCCAGCAGCGTACACAATGAGCAGTTCTTC
17	TRBV28	.	.	TRBJ1-2	CASSPVGGRNINYGYTF	TGTGCCAGCAGCCCCGTGGGGGGACGGAATATTAACTATGGCTACACCTTC